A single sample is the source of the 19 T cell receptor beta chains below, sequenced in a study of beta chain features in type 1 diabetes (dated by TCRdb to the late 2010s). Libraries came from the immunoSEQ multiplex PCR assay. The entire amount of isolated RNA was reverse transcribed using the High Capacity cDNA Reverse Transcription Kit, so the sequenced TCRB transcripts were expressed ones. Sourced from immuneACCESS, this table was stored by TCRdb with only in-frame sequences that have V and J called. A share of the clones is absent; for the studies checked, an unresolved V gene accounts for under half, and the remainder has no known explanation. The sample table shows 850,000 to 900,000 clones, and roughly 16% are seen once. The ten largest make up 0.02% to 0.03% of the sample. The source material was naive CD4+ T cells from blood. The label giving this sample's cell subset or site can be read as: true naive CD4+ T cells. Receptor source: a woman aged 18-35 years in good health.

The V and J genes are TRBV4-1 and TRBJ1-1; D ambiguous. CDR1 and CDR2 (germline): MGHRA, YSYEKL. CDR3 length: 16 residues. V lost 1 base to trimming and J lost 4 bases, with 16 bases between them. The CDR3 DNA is TGCGCCAGCAGCCAAGCCGGGAGGGCGACACGCACTGAAGCTTTCTTT. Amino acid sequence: CASSQAGRATRTEAFF.

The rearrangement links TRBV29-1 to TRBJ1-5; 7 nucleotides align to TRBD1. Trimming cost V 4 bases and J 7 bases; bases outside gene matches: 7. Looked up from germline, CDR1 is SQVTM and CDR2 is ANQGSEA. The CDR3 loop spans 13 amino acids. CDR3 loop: CSVAGDSEQPQHF. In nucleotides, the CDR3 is TGCAGCGTTGCGGGGGACAGTGAGCAGCCCCAGCATTTT. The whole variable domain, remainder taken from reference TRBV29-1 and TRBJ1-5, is SAVISQKPSRDICQRGTSLTIQCQVDSQVTMMFWYRQQPGQSLTLIATANQGSEATYESGFVIDKFPISRPNLTFSTLTVSNMSPEDSSIYLCSVAGDSEQPQHFGDGTRLSIL.

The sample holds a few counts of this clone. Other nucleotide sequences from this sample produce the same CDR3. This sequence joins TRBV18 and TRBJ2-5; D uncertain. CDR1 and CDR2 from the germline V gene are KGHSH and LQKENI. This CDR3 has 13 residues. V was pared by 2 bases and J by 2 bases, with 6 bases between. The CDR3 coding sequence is TGTGCCAGCTCACCAGGGTCACAAGAGACCCAGTACTTC. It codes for CASSPGSQETQYF.

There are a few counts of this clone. CDR3 nucleotides: TGTGCCAGTAGTATAGCCGCGGACTCCTCCTACGAGCAGTACTTC. The encoded protein is CASSIAADSSYEQYF. The chain recombines TRBV19 with TRBJ2-7, with D possibly TRBD2 on 5 matching bases. The V and J ends lost 1 base and 0 bases respectively, with 10 bases between them. Germline CDR1 reads LNHDA; CDR2 reads SQIVND (reference sequence). CDR3 size: 15 residues.

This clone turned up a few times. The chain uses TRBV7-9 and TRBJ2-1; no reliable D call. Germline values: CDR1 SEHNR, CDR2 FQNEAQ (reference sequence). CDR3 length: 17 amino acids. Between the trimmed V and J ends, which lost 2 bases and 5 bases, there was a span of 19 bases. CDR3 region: CASSLRPLGQTNNEQFF. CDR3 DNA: TGTGCCAGCAGCTTACGTCCCCTAGGCCAAACAAACAATGAGCAGTTCTTC. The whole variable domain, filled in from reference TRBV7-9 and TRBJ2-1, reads DTGVSQNPRHKITKRGQNVTFRCDPISEHNRLYWYRQTLGQGPEFLTYFQNEAQLEKSRLLSDRFSAERPKGSFSTLEIQRTEQGDSAMYLCASSLRPLGQTNNEQFFGPGTRLTVL.

CDR3 sequence (DNA): TGCAGCGCTGGAACTCTAGCGGGAATTTACAATGAGCAGTTCTTC. It translates to CSAGTLAGIYNEQFF. The chain combines TRBV29-1 with TRBJ2-1; 9 nucleotides match TRBD2. CDR1 is SQVTM, CDR2 ANQGSEA, per germline. The CDR3 runs to 15 residues. The J segment lost 4 bases and the V segment lost 7 bases, leaving 11 bases of the junction unmatched.

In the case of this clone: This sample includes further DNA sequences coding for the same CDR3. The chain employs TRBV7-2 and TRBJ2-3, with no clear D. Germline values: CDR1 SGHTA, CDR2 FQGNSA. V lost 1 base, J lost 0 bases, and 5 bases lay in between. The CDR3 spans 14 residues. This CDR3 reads CASSLGQSTDTQYF. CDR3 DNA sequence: TGTGCCAGCAGCTTAGGGCAGAGCACAGATACGCAGTATTTT.

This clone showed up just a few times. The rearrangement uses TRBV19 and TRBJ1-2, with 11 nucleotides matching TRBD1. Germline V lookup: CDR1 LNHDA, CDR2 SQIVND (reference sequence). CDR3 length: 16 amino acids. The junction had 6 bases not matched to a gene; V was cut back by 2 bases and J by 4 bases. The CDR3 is CASSITGTGGGYGYTF. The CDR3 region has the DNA TGTGCCAGTAGTATAACCGGGACAGGGGGAGGCTATGGCTACACCTTC.

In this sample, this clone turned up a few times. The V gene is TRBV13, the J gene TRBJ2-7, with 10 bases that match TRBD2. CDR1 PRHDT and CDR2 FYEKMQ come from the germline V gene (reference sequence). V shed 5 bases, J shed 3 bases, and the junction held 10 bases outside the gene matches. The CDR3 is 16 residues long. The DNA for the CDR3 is TGTGCCAGCAGCCCCCTGGGAAGCGGGAGGGTCTACGAGCAGTACTTC. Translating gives CASSPLGSGRVYEQYF.

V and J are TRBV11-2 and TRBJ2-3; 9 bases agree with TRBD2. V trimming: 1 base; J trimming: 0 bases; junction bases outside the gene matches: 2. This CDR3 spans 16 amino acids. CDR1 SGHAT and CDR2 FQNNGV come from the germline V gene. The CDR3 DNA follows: TGTGCCAGCAGCTTAGTTCTAGCGGGAAGCACAGATACGCAGTATTTT. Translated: CASSLVLAGSTDTQYF.

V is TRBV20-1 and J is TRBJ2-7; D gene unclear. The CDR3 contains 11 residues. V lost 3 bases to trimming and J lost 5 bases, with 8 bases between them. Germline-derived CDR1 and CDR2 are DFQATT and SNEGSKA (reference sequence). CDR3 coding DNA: TGCAGTGCTAGCAAGCGCGACGAGCAGTACTTC. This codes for CSASKRDEQYF.

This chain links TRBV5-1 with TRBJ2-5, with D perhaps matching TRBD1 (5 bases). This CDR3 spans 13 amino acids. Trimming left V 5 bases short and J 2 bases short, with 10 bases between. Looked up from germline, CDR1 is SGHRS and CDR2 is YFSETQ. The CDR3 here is CASRGRAQETQYF. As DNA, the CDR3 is TGCGCCAGCAGAGGCAGGGCTCAAGAGACCCAGTACTTC.

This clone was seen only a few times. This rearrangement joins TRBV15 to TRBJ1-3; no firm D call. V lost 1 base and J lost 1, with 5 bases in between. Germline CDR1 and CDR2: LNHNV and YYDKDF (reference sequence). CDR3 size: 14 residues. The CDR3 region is CATSRGKSGNTIYF. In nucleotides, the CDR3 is TGTGCCACCAGCAGAGGGAAGTCTGGAAACACCATATATTTT.

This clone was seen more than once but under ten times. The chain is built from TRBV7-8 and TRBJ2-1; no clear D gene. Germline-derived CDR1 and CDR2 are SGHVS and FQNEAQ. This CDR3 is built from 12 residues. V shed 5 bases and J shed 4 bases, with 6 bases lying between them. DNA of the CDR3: TGTGCCAGCAGCCCCGTTTACAATGAGCAGTTCTTC. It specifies CASSPVYNEQFF.

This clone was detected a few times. In DNA, the CDR3 is TGTGCCAGCAGGGGACTAGCGGGAGACAGGCAGTACTTC. Encoded protein: CASRGLAGDRQYF. The rearrangement links TRBV11-2 to TRBJ2-7; 14 positions match TRBD2. This CDR3 contains 13 residues. Germline V gives CDR1 SGHAT, CDR2 FQNNGV. Trimming cost V 6 bases and J 9 bases; bases outside gene matches: 4.

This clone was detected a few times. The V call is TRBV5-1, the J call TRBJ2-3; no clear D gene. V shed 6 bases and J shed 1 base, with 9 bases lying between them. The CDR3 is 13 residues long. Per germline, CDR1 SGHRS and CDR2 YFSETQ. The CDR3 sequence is CASNRFGTDTQYF. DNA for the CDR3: TGCGCCAGCAATAGGTTCGGCACAGATACGCAGTATTTT.

CDR3 DNA sequence: TGTGCCAGCAGCTTACCACGACAGGGGCCATCTGGGGATACGCAGTATTTT. Translated, it gives CASSLPRQGPSGDTQYF. The gene calls are TRBV7-9 and TRBJ2-3, with 8 positions matching TRBD1. Germline-derived CDR1 and CDR2 are SEHNR and FQNEAQ (reference sequence). The CDR3 contains 17 residues. The ends lost 2 bases at V and 6 bases at J; junction bases unmatched: 13.

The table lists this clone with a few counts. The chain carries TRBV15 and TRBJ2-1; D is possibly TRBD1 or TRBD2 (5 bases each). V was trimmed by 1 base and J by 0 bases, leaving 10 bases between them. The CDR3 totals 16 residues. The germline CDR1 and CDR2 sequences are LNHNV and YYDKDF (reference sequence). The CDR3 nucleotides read TGTGCCACCAGCAGAGTATCGGGGCTCTCCTACAATGAGCAGTTCTTC. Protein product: CATSRVSGLSYNEQFF.

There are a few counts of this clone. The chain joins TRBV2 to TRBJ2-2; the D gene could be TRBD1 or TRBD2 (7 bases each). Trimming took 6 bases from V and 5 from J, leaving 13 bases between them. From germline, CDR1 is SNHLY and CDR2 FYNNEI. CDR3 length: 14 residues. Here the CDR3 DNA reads TGTGCCAGCAGAGGGCAGGGGGGGACCGGGGAGCTGTTTTTT. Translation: CASRGQGGTGELFF.